The 25 T cell receptor beta chains below were found in one sample sequenced in a study of CD8+CD57+ T cells in acquired aplastic anemia. Researchers used genomic DNA as the template to profile TCR beta VDJ and CDR3. TCRdb reanalysed the reads using MiXCR and keeps one entry per CDR3 protein. The sample contains 450,000 to 550,000 distinct CDR3 sequences, around 30% of which appear only once. Those patients picked for sequencing had displayed CD8+CD57+ cell expansion on flow cytometry. The sample comprised sorted CD4+, CD8+, or CD8+CD57+ T cells (not recorded which) from PBMCs. The receptors were gathered from a human donor with aplastic anemia.

The chain recombines TRBV9 with TRBJ1-2; no clear D. CDR3 length: 15 amino acids. Germline V lookup: CDR1 SGDLS, CDR2 YYNGEE. The germline V and J ends were trimmed by 0 bases and 8 bases, with 17 bases remaining between them. The DNA for the CDR3 is TGTGCCAGCAGCGTAGGGAGGTCAGGACTCGGAGGCTACACCTTC. This translates into CASSVGRSGLGGYTF. The entire variable domain, with the rest obtained from reference TRBV9 and TRBJ1-2, is as follows: DSGVTQTPKHLITATGQRVTLRCSPRSGDLSVYWYQQSLDQGLQFLIQYYNGEERAKGNILERFSAQQFPDLHSELNLSSLELGDSALYFCASSVGRSGLGGYTFGSGTRLTVV.

The chain has TRBV12-3 or TRBV12-4 and TRBJ2-7; D may correspond to TRBD1 or TRBD2 (5 bases each). The CDR3 runs 14 residues. Trimming took 1 base from V and 3 from J, leaving 10 bases between them. The CDR3 spells CASSLVGENYEQYF. As DNA, the CDR3 is TGTGCCAGCAGTTTAGTGGGGGAAAACTACGAGCAGTACTTC.

This clonotype came up a few times. No conserved phenylalanine or tryptophan is present at the end of the CDR3, so a read error is the likely explanation. This rearrangement joins TRBV20-1 to TRBJ2-7; TRBD2 agrees at 10 bases. CDR1 is DFQATT, CDR2 SNEGSKA, per germline (reference sequence). V shed 3 bases, J shed 3 bases, and the junction held 5 bases outside the gene matches. CDR3 size: 14 residues. The CDR3 coding sequence is TGCAGTGCTAGTCTATCTAGCGGGGGCTACGAGCAGTACTCC. Its protein is CSASLSSGGYEQYS.

The V gene is TRBV12-3 or TRBV12-4, the J gene TRBJ2-3, with unresolved D. Trimming cost V 6 bases and J 5 bases, with 15 bases left between them. The CDR3 is 14 residues long. The CDR3 region is CASSLDRMRDTQYF. As DNA, the CDR3 is TGTGCCAGCAGCCTAGACCGGATGAGAGATACGCAGTATTTT.

The chain has TRBV10-2 and TRBJ1-5; the D gene is possibly TRBD1 (5 bases). V was clipped by 3 bases and J by 4 bases, with 13 bases between them. This CDR3 spans 15 amino acids. Germline V gene data show CDR1 as WSHSY and CDR2 as SAAADI. The CDR3 DNA is TGCGCCAGCAGTGATTTGGCCAGGACAAATCAGCCCCAGCATTTT. It yields the protein CASSDLARTNQPQHF.

About this clonotype itself: This clone may be a read error of a much larger clone one base away. The rearrangement uses TRBV7-2 and TRBJ1-1; D is perhaps TRBD1 (5 bases). From germline, CDR1 is SGHTA and CDR2 FQGNSA. Trimming shortened V by 1 base and J by 7 bases, and 13 bases separated the two germline ends. The CDR3 runs 14 residues. This CDR3 reads CASSLVGGEIEAFF. DNA for the CDR3: TGTGCCAGCAGCTTAGTTGGGGGGGAGATTGAAGCTTTCTTT.

This clonotype is a singleton in its sample. The V call is TRBV7-6, the J call TRBJ2-5; 11 positions agree with TRBD2. The CDR3 length is 14 residues. CDR1 and CDR2 from the germline V gene are SGHVS and FNYEAQ. V dropped 5 bases and J dropped 5; count of bases not matched to a gene: 4. CDR3 region: CASSRLAGRETQYF. The DNA for the CDR3 is TGTGCCAGCAGCCGACTAGCGGGGAGGGAGACCCAGTACTTC.

This clonotype came up a few times. The chain uses TRBV25-1 and TRBJ1-6, with D possibly matching TRBD1 (5 bases). CDR1 and CDR2 (germline): MGHDK, SYGVNS. Trimming cost V 5 bases and J 3 bases, with 11 bases left between them. This CDR3 contains 15 residues. The DNA for the CDR3 is TGTGCCAGCAGTTCAGGGTCTATCTATAATTCACCCCTCCACTTT. Translation gives CASSSGSIYNSPLHF. The full variable domain, its missing parts supplied by reference TRBV25-1 and TRBJ1-6, is EADIYQTPRYLVIGTGKKITLECSQTMGHDKMYWYQQDPGMELHLIHYSYGVNSTEKGDLSSESTVSRIRTEHFPLTLESARPSHTSQYLCASSSGSIYNSPLHFGNGTRLTVT.

Ten or more counts support this clonotype. The gene calls are TRBV29-1 and TRBJ1-3; D perhaps matches TRBD1 (6 bases). CDR1 is SQVTM, CDR2 ANQGSEA, per germline. Trimming removed 3 bases at V and 4 bases at J, with 10 bases between. CDR3 length equals 13 residues. In DNA form, the CDR3 reads TGCAGCGTTGAGGGGGCTTTGGGAAACACCATATATTTT. Its translation is CSVEGALGNTIYF. The full variable domain, with the rest looked up from reference TRBV29-1 and TRBJ1-3, is SAVISQKPSRDICQRGTSLTIQCQVDSQVTMMFWYRQQPGQSLTLIATANQGSEATYESGFVIDKFPISRPNLTFSTLTVSNMSPEDSSIYLCSVEGALGNTIYFGEGSWLTVV.

The chain is built from TRBV7-2 and TRBJ1-1; no clear D gene. From germline, CDR1 is SGHTA and CDR2 FQGNSA. The V end lost 2 bases, the J end lost 1 base, and 14 bases lay between the germline ends. There are 16 residues in the CDR3. CDR3 DNA: TGTGCCAGCAGCTTATCCGTGAACGGCAGGAACACTGAAGCTTTCTTT. Translating gives CASSLSVNGRNTEAFF.

The chain carries TRBV15 and TRBJ1-2, with D perhaps TRBD1 (5 bases). The V gene lost 4 bases and the J gene lost 8 bases, with 8 bases spanning the gap. Germline V gene lookup returns CDR1 LNHNV and CDR2 YYDKDF (reference sequence). CDR3 length equals 11 residues. DNA of the CDR3: TGTGCCACCAGCAAGGAGGGGGGCTACACCTTC. This translates into CATSKEGGYTF.

V usage is TRBV2 and J usage is TRBJ1-2, with TRBD1 matching 7 bases. CDR3 length: 15 amino acids. The germline gives CDR1 SNHLY, CDR2 FYNNEI. V shed 5 bases and J 2 bases; nucleotides not matched to a gene: 8. The CDR3 nucleotides are TGTGCCAGCAGTTTGCCGGGACAGAGAAACTATGGCTACACCTTC. This codes for CASSLPGQRNYGYTF. The full variable domain, its missing parts supplied by reference TRBV2 and TRBJ1-2, is EPEVTQTPSHQVTQMGQEVILRCVPISNHLYFYWYRQILGQKVEFLVSFYNNEISEKSEIFDDQFSVERPDGSNFTLKIRSTKLEDSAMYFCASSLPGQRNYGYTFGSGTRLTVV.

This clonotype was seen many times. The chain combines TRBV20-1 with TRBJ1-2, with 8 bases lining up with TRBD1. CDR1 and CDR2 from the germline V gene are DFQATT and SNEGSKA (reference sequence). V lost 2 bases and J lost 7; bases outside the gene matches: 6. The CDR3 contains 13 residues. This CDR3 reads CSARIGQGGGYTF. CDR3 nucleotide sequence: TGCAGTGCTAGAATTGGACAGGGAGGTGGCTACACCTTC.

Only a few counts were recorded for this clonotype. V usage is TRBV2 and J usage is TRBJ2-7; 10 bases agree with TRBD1. The CDR3 extends over 13 amino acids. Per the germline V gene, CDR1 is SNHLY and CDR2 is FYNNEI. V trimming: 8 bases; J trimming: 4 bases; junction bases outside the gene matches: 5. The chain's CDR3 is CASSGTGEYEQYF. Written as DNA, the CDR3 is TGTGCCAGCTCCGGGACAGGGGAATACGAGCAGTACTTC.

The chain links TRBV20-1 to TRBJ2-2; D is perhaps TRBD1 (6 bases). This CDR3 spans 14 amino acids. Trimming stripped 6 bases from V and 4 bases from J, with 15 bases between. Germline values: CDR1 DFQATT, CDR2 SNEGSKA (reference sequence). The CDR3 DNA reads as TGCAGTGCCACTGACAGGTGGAGCACCGGGGAGCTGTTTTTT. This sequence encodes CSATDRWSTGELFF.

The CDR3 is CASSAGPRSTDTQYF. The CDR3, as DNA: TGTGCCAGCAGCGCCGGGCCACGGAGCACAGATACGCAGTATTTT. This chain uses TRBV9 with TRBJ2-3; D uncertain. Between the trimmed V and J ends, which lost 3 bases and 0 bases, there was a span of 11 bases. This CDR3 has 15 residues. The germline CDR1 and CDR2 sequences are SGDLS and YYNGEE.

This clonotype was observed at least ten times. The chain couples TRBV19 to TRBJ2-1, with 10 nucleotides matching TRBD2. In germline, CDR1 is LNHDA, CDR2 SQIVND (reference sequence). V shed 2 bases and J 7 bases; nucleotides not matched to a gene: 5. The CDR3 sequence is 15 residues long. The CDR3 nucleotides read TGTGCCAGTAGTATAAGCGGGGGGGCTGTAAATGAGCAGTTCTTC. As protein: CASSISGGAVNEQFF.

The rearrangement uses TRBV5-1 and TRBJ1-1; D is perhaps TRBD1 (6 bases). Germline CDR1 and CDR2: SGHRS and YFSETQ. The CDR3 extends over 15 amino acids. The V and J ends lost 0 bases and 3 bases respectively, with 12 bases between them. The CDR3: CASSLVAGADTEAFF. DNA for the CDR3: TGCGCCAGCAGCTTGGTAGCAGGGGCGGACACTGAAGCTTTCTTT.

This clonotype was detected a few times. This sequence joins TRBV20-1 and TRBJ2-1; TRBD1 aligns across 7 bases. Trimming removed 4 bases from V and 6 bases from J; junction bases left unmatched: 3. The CDR3 is 12 residues long. Germline V gene lookup returns CDR1 DFQATT and CDR2 SNEGSKA (reference sequence). The DNA of the CDR3 is TGCAGTGCTACCGACAGGGTCAATGAGCAGTTCTTC. Translation: CSATDRVNEQFF.

This clonotype was recorded at least ten times. A much larger clone differs from this one at a single base, so this may be a read error. V usage is TRBV15 and J usage is TRBJ2-7; 11 positions match TRBD2. V shed 0 bases and J 5 bases; nucleotides not matched to a gene: 9. Germline assignment: CDR1 LNHNV and CDR2 YYDKDF (reference sequence). The CDR3 has 17 residues. The CDR3 loop is CATSRDGTSGRRDEQYF. CDR3 coding DNA: TGTGCCACCAGCAGAGATGGTACTAGCGGGAGACGGGACGAGCAGTACTTC. Supplemented by reference TRBV15 and TRBJ2-7, the full variable domain reads DAMVIQNPRYQVTQFGKPVTLSCSQTLNHNVMYWYQQKSSQAPKLLFHYYDKDFNNEADTPDNFQSRRPNTSFCFLDIRSPGLGDTAMYLCATSRDGTSGRRDEQYFGPGTRLTVT.

This clonotype was picked up one time. This may be a read error, as it is one base from a much larger clone. J is TRBJ1-2 and V is TRBV20-1, with a tentative D call TRBD1 (5 bases). The V gene lost 5 bases and the J gene lost 8 bases, with 18 bases spanning the gap. The V gene's germline CDR1 is DFQATT and CDR2 SNEGSKA (reference sequence). The CDR3 length is 13 residues. The CDR3 sequence: CSAQSQGGEGYTF. The DNA of the CDR3 is TGCAGTGCTCAGTCCCAGGGCGGCGAGGGCTACACCTTC.

The genes are TRBV18 and TRBJ2-7; the match to TRBD2 covers 8 bases. CDR3 length: 18 amino acids. CDR1 is KGHSH, CDR2 LQKENI, per germline. Germline trimming cut 0 bases from V and 0 bases from J; bases unmatched to any gene: 10. The CDR3 reads CASSPPLGRGAPSYEQYF. CDR3 DNA sequence: TGTGCCAGCTCACCACCGCTGGGGCGGGGGGCCCCCTCCTACGAGCAGTACTTC.

This chain joins TRBV20-1 and TRBJ2-7; 8 bases are shared with TRBD1. Germline V gene data show CDR1 as DFQATT and CDR2 as SNEGSKA (reference sequence). V lost 7 bases, J lost 4 bases, and 12 bases stayed unmatched. The CDR3 totals 14 residues. The DNA of the CDR3 is TGCAGTGGACGGACCGGGACAGGATCATACGAGCAGTACTTC. Encoded protein: CSGRTGTGSYEQYF.

This clonotype was detected a few times. A much more abundant neighbour one base away suggests this may be a read error. This rearrangement joins TRBV5-1 to TRBJ2-7; tentative D call: TRBD2 (6 bases). The CDR3 is 14 amino acids. V was cut by 0 bases and J by 7 bases, with 14 bases left in between. In germline, CDR1 is SGHRS, CDR2 YFSETQ. The CDR3 region is CASSLAGEAGEQYF. The CDR3 coding sequence is TGCGCCAGCAGCTTGGCAGGCGAGGCGGGGGAGCAGTACTTC.

This clonotype was counted ten times or more. The chain couples TRBV7-2 to TRBJ2-7; 7 nucleotides line up with TRBD1. Germline V gene sequence: CDR1 SGHTA, CDR2 FQGNSA. The CDR3 extends over 15 amino acids. Trimming cost V 1 base and J 3 bases; bases outside gene matches: 6. CDR3 in DNA: TGTGCCAGCAGCTTAGGAACAGGGGTTTACTACGAGCAGTACTTC. Translating gives CASSLGTGVYYEQYF.